The rows below give T cell receptor beta chains drawn from one sample of a study of blood T cell dynamics during melanoma immunotherapy. Repertoires were generated with immunoSEQ multiplex PCR, while TCRdb's copy carries only in-frame clones and drops some. This table has about 15,000 clones, more than 85% appearing once. Sequencing was performed on blood, taken from a patient treated with checkpoint blockade. These receptor sequences come from a human donor with melanoma. CDR3s include the opening cysteine and the closing phenylalanine or tryptophan. Each record gives: CDR3 protein, CDR3 DNA, V gene, D gene, clone size, J gene. The D gene is left open where the match is weak. Clone size is shown for a subset of rows, as once, few, many or a class of expanded clone.

CDR3aa: CASSEWENTEAFF
CDR3nt: TGTGCCAGCAGTGAGTGGGAGAACACTGAAGCTTTCTTT
v_gene: TRBV2
d_gene: NA
abundance: NA
j_gene: TRBJ1-1

CDR3aa: CASSPRTQETQYF
CDR3nt: TGTGCCAGCAGCCCCAGGACCCAAGAGACCCAGTACTTC
v_gene: TRBV7-2
d_gene: NA
abundance: NA
j_gene: TRBJ2-5

CDR3aa: CASSQGRDDIQYF
CDR3nt: TGTGCCAGCTCCCAAGGCAGGGACGACATTCAGTACTTC
v_gene: TRBV18
d_gene: NA
abundance: NA
j_gene: TRBJ2-4

CDR3aa: CASSVDSPYTSPLHF
CDR3nt: TGTGCCAGCAGTGTAGACAGTCCTTATACTTCACCCCTCCACTTT
v_gene: TRBV2
d_gene: NA
abundance: NA
j_gene: TRBJ1-6

CDR3aa: CATSRDLLAGEISYEQYF
CDR3nt: TGTGCCACCAGCAGAGATCTGCTAGCGGGAGAAATTTCCTACGAGCAGTACTTC
v_gene: TRBV15
d_gene: TRBD2
abundance: NA
j_gene: TRBJ2-7

CDR3aa: CASSLGLAGGLQETQYF
CDR3nt: TGTGCCAGCAGCTTGGGACTAGCGGGGGGATTACAAGAGACCCAGTACTTC
v_gene: TRBV7-9
d_gene: TRBD2
abundance: NA
j_gene: TRBJ2-5

CDR3aa: CASTGLVAGKETQYF
CDR3nt: TGTGCCAGTACCGGACTCGTGGCGGGCAAAGAGACCCAGTACTTC
v_gene: TRBV19
d_gene: NA
abundance: NA
j_gene: TRBJ2-5

CDR3aa: CASSLLGRTESTDTQYF
CDR3nt: TGTGCCAGCAGCTTGTTAGGCAGGACAGAAAGCACAGATACGCAGTATTTT
v_gene: TRBV7-6
d_gene: NA
abundance: NA
j_gene: TRBJ2-3

CDR3aa: CASSFGQGDSPLHF
CDR3nt: TGCGCCAGCAGTTTCGGACAGGGAGATTCACCCCTCCACTTT
v_gene: TRBV5-1
d_gene: TRBD1
abundance: NA
j_gene: TRBJ1-6

CDR3aa: CASSLAGGTYEQYF
CDR3nt: TGTGCCAGCAGCTTAGCAGGGGGCACCTACGAGCAGTACTTC
v_gene: TRBV11-2
d_gene: TRBD1
abundance: NA
j_gene: TRBJ2-7

CDR3aa: CASSFLYEQYF
CDR3nt: TGTGCCAGCAGTTTCCTATACGAGCAGTACTTC
v_gene: TRBV6-1
d_gene: NA
abundance: NA
j_gene: TRBJ2-7

CDR3aa: CASSIIGGSNTEAFF
CDR3nt: TGTGCCAGTAGTATAATCGGGGGATCTAACACTGAAGCTTTCTTT
v_gene: TRBV19
d_gene: NA
abundance: NA
j_gene: TRBJ1-1

CDR3aa: CASNRDGPINYGYTF
CDR3nt: TGTGCCAGCAACAGAGACGGACCGATCAACTATGGCTACACCTTC
v_gene: TRBV2
d_gene: NA
abundance: NA
j_gene: TRBJ1-2

CDR3aa: CASSTRTSGRNTGELFF
CDR3nt: TGTGCCAGTAGTACCCGGACTAGCGGGAGGAACACCGGGGAGCTGTTTTTT
v_gene: TRBV19
d_gene: TRBD2
abundance: NA
j_gene: TRBJ2-2

CDR3aa: CASSFLEKLFF
CDR3nt: TGTGCCAGCAGCTTCCTGGAAAAACTGTTTTTT
v_gene: TRBV7-9
d_gene: NA
abundance: NA
j_gene: TRBJ1-4

CDR3aa: CASSSYLRVYEQYF
CDR3nt: TGTGCCAGCAGCTCGTACCTCAGGGTCTACGAGCAGTACTTC
v_gene: TRBV7-9
d_gene: NA
abundance: NA
j_gene: TRBJ2-7

CDR3aa: CASSLAEGQGLNF
CDR3nt: TGTGCCAGCAGCTTGGCGGAGGGACAGGGTCTAAACTTC
v_gene: TRBV11-3
d_gene: TRBD1
abundance: NA
j_gene: TRBJ2-5

CDR3aa: CASSVLGSGTDTQYF
CDR3nt: TGTGCCAGCAGCGTACTCGGCAGCGGCACAGATACGCAGTATTTT
v_gene: TRBV9
d_gene: NA
abundance: NA
j_gene: TRBJ2-3

CDR3aa: CASSVAGIFYNEQFF
CDR3nt: TGTGCCAGCAGCGTAGCGGGTATCTTTTACAATGAGCAGTTCTTC
v_gene: TRBV9
d_gene: NA
abundance: NA
j_gene: TRBJ2-1

CDR3aa: CASRDRGRVHEQYF
CDR3nt: TGTGCCAGCCGGGACAGGGGGCGCGTCCACGAGCAGTACTTC
v_gene: TRBV6-1
d_gene: TRBD1
abundance: NA
j_gene: TRBJ2-7

CDR3aa: CAWSDQGRGPQHF
CDR3nt: TGTGCCTGGAGTGATCAGGGCCGCGGGCCCCAGCATTTT
v_gene: TRBV30
d_gene: NA
abundance: NA
j_gene: TRBJ1-5

CDR3aa: CASDRGPGFTDTQYF
CDR3nt: TGTGCCAGTGATAGGGGGCCGGGTTTTACAGATACGCAGTATTTT
v_gene: TRBV19
d_gene: TRBD1
abundance: NA
j_gene: TRBJ2-3

CDR3aa: CASSRVRDTEAFF
CDR3nt: TGTGCCAGCAGTAGGGTGAGGGACACTGAAGCTTTCTTT
v_gene: TRBV6-5
d_gene: NA
abundance: NA
j_gene: TRBJ1-1

CDR3aa: CASSQQQSFTYGYTF
CDR3nt: TGTGCCAGCAGCCAGCAACAGTCATTTACTTATGGCTACACCTTC
v_gene: TRBV4-2
d_gene: NA
abundance: NA
j_gene: TRBJ1-2

CDR3aa: CASSPLGGRDEQYF
CDR3nt: TGCGCCAGCAGCCCCCTAGGGGGGCGTGACGAGCAGTACTTC
v_gene: TRBV5-1
d_gene: NA
abundance: once
j_gene: TRBJ2-7

CDR3aa: CATSTGELFF
CDR3nt: TGTGCCACCAGCACCGGGGAGCTGTTTTTT
v_gene: TRBV28
d_gene: NA
abundance: NA
j_gene: TRBJ2-2

CDR3aa: CASSPGGERGRTDTQYF
CDR3nt: TGTGCCAGCAGCCCCGGGGGGGAAAGGGGGCGCACAGATACGCAGTATTTT
v_gene: TRBV11-3
d_gene: NA
abundance: NA
j_gene: TRBJ2-3

CDR3aa: CASSVTGANEKLFF
CDR3nt: TGTGCCAGTAGTGTGACAGGGGCTAATGAAAAACTGTTTTTT
v_gene: TRBV19
d_gene: TRBD1
abundance: NA
j_gene: TRBJ1-4

CDR3aa: CASSLKVANEKLFF
CDR3nt: TGTGCCAGCAGCTTGAAGGTGGCTAATGAAAAACTGTTTTTT
v_gene: TRBV13
d_gene: NA
abundance: NA
j_gene: TRBJ1-4

CDR3aa: CASSLRRRVNEKLFF
CDR3nt: TGTGCCAGCAGCTTACGTCGGAGGGTGAATGAAAAACTGTTTTTT
v_gene: TRBV11-2
d_gene: NA
abundance: NA
j_gene: TRBJ1-4

CDR3aa: CAISATPGQGNQPQHF
CDR3nt: TGTGCCATCAGCGCTACCCCGGGACAGGGCAATCAGCCCCAGCATTTT
v_gene: TRBV10-3
d_gene: TRBD1
abundance: NA
j_gene: TRBJ1-5

CDR3aa: CASTPLEREGSPLHF
CDR3nt: TGTGCCAGTACCCCCCTGGAAAGGGAGGGTTCACCCCTCCACTTT
v_gene: TRBV19
d_gene: NA
abundance: once
j_gene: TRBJ1-6

CDR3aa: CASSLGPGQKTLNHYEQYF
CDR3nt: TGTGCCAGCAGCCTCGGACCGGGACAGAAGACTTTAAACCACTACGAGCAGTACTTC
v_gene: TRBV14
d_gene: TRBD1
abundance: NA
j_gene: TRBJ2-7

CDR3aa: CASSARGHSNTEAFF
CDR3nt: TGTGCCAGTAGTGCCCGCGGGCACTCGAACACTGAAGCTTTCTTT
v_gene: TRBV19
d_gene: NA
abundance: NA
j_gene: TRBJ1-1

CDR3aa: CASSRRLAADTQYF
CDR3nt: TGTGCCAGCAGCAGGCGGCTAGCCGCAGATACGCAGTATTTT
v_gene: TRBV11-2
d_gene: NA
abundance: NA
j_gene: TRBJ2-3

CDR3aa: CASSVEVRGSTDTQYF
CDR3nt: TGTGCCAGCAGCGTAGAAGTGCGGGGGTCCACAGATACGCAGTATTTT
v_gene: TRBV9
d_gene: TRBD2
abundance: NA
j_gene: TRBJ2-3

CDR3aa: CASSGLALYNEQFF
CDR3nt: TGTGCCAGTAGTGGTCTAGCGTTATACAATGAGCAGTTCTTC
v_gene: TRBV19
d_gene: NA
abundance: NA
j_gene: TRBJ2-1

CDR3aa: CASSTPSGIEERLFF
CDR3nt: TGTGCCAGCAGCACCCCTAGCGGGATCGAAGAGAGGTTGTTCTTC
v_gene: TRBV9
d_gene: TRBD2
abundance: NA
j_gene: TRBJ2-1

CDR3aa: CASSPGQGWGYTF
CDR3nt: TGTGCCAGCAGCCCAGGACAGGGATGGGGCTACACCTTC
v_gene: TRBV6-5
d_gene: TRBD1
abundance: NA
j_gene: TRBJ1-2

CDR3aa: CACTSGGQETQYF
CDR3nt: TGTGCCTGTACAAGCGGGGGGCAAGAGACCCAGTACTTC
v_gene: TRBV30
d_gene: TRBD2
abundance: NA
j_gene: TRBJ2-5

CDR3aa: CASSDRRRTGFTDTQYF
CDR3nt: TGTGCCAGCAGTGACAGGAGACGGACAGGGTTCACAGATACGCAGTATTTT
v_gene: TRBV6-1
d_gene: TRBD1
abundance: NA
j_gene: TRBJ2-3

CDR3aa: CASSTWPAGGETQYF
CDR3nt: TGTGCCAGTAGTACATGGCCCGCAGGGGGAGAGACCCAGTACTTC
v_gene: TRBV19
d_gene: TRBD1
abundance: NA
j_gene: TRBJ2-5

CDR3aa: CASSYRGGSDTEAFF
CDR3nt: TGTGCCAGCAGTTACAGGGGAGGTTCGGACACTGAAGCTTTCTTT
v_gene: TRBV6-6
d_gene: NA
abundance: NA
j_gene: TRBJ1-1

CDR3aa: CASSSDYRDSQYGYTF
CDR3nt: TGTGCCAGCAGTTCCGACTACAGGGATTCTCAATATGGCTACACCTTC
v_gene: TRBV27
d_gene: NA
abundance: once
j_gene: TRBJ1-2

CDR3aa: CASSLGGAFSNEKLFF
CDR3nt: TGTGCCAGCAGTTTAGGGGGCGCATTTTCTAATGAAAAACTGTTTTTT
v_gene: TRBV7-8
d_gene: TRBD1
abundance: NA
j_gene: TRBJ1-4

CDR3aa: CASSLGGGYTF
CDR3nt: TGTGCCAGCAGTTTAGGGGGCGGCTACACCTTC
v_gene: TRBV28
d_gene: NA
abundance: few
j_gene: TRBJ1-2

CDR3aa: CASRSHSNPQPEQFF
CDR3nt: TGCGCCAGCCGGTCGCACTCAAACCCTCAGCCTGAGCAGTTCTTC
v_gene: TRBV10-2
d_gene: NA
abundance: NA
j_gene: TRBJ2-1

CDR3aa: CASSPQHGSGNTIYF
CDR3nt: TGTGCCAGCTCACCGCAACACGGCTCTGGAAACACCATATATTTT
v_gene: TRBV18
d_gene: NA
abundance: NA
j_gene: TRBJ1-3

CDR3aa: CASSLAGGSYEQYF
CDR3nt: TGTGCCAGCAGCTTAGCGGGGGGCTCCTACGAGCAGTACTTC
v_gene: TRBV6-1
d_gene: TRBD2
abundance: NA
j_gene: TRBJ2-7

CDR3aa: CASSYTNLRESEKLFF
CDR3nt: TGTGCCAGCAGTTATACAAATCTAAGGGAAAGTGAAAAACTGTTTTTT
v_gene: TRBV6-5
d_gene: NA
abundance: NA
j_gene: TRBJ1-4

CDR3aa: CASSDWGTGRNEQFF
CDR3nt: TGTGCCAGCAGTGATTGGGGGACAGGGCGGAATGAGCAGTTCTTC
v_gene: TRBV6-4
d_gene: TRBD1
abundance: NA
j_gene: TRBJ2-1

CDR3aa: CASSFDGNSPLHF
CDR3nt: TGTGCCAGCAGCTTCGACGGAAATTCACCCCTCCACTTT
v_gene: TRBV5-5
d_gene: NA
abundance: NA
j_gene: TRBJ1-6

CDR3aa: CASSPRRVVEETQYF
CDR3nt: TGCGCCAGCAGCCCTCGGAGGGTAGTCGAAGAGACCCAGTACTTC
v_gene: TRBV4-1
d_gene: NA
abundance: NA
j_gene: TRBJ2-5

CDR3aa: CASSIRQGQNYGYTF
CDR3nt: TGTGCCAGTAGTATCCGGCAGGGGCAAAACTATGGCTACACCTTC
v_gene: TRBV19
d_gene: NA
abundance: NA
j_gene: TRBJ1-2

CDR3aa: CASSERKGAGTEAFF
CDR3nt: TGCGCCAGCAGTGAAAGGAAGGGGGCTGGGACTGAAGCTTTCTTT
v_gene: TRBV10-1
d_gene: TRBD1
abundance: NA
j_gene: TRBJ1-1

CDR3aa: CASSSPSRASGNTIYF
CDR3nt: TGTGCCAGCAGTTCGCCGAGCCGAGCCTCTGGAAACACCATATATTTT
v_gene: TRBV28
d_gene: NA
abundance: NA
j_gene: TRBJ1-3

CDR3aa: CASTGQFSNQPQHF
CDR3nt: TGTGCCAGTACCGGACAGTTTAGCAATCAGCCCCAGCATTTT
v_gene: TRBV19
d_gene: NA
abundance: NA
j_gene: TRBJ1-5